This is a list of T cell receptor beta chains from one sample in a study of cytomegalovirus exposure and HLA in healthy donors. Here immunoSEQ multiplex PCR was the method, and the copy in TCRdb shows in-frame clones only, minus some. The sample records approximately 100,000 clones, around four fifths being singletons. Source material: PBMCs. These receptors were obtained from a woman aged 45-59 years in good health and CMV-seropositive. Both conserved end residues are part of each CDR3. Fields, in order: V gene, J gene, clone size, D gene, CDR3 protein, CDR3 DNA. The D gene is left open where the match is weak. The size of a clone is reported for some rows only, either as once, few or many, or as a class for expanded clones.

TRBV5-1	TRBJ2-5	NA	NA	CASSLGGTGETQYF	TGCGCCAGCAGCTTGGGAGGGACTGGAGAGACCCAGTACTTC
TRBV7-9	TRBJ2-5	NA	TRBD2	CASSLGTREETQYF	TGTGCCAGCTCTCTGGGGACTAGGGAAGAGACCCAGTACTTC
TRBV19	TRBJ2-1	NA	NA	CASSATQALNEQFF	TGTGCCAGTAGTGCAACCCAGGCACTCAATGAGCAGTTCTTC
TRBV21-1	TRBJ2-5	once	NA	CASSNPGRGAQETQYF	TGTGCCAGCAGCAACCCCGGGAGGGGGGCCCAAGAGACCCAGTACTTC
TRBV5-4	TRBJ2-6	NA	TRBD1	CASEEGDRGRPGANGLTF	TGTGCCTCCGAAGAGGGGGACAGGGGAAGACCTGGGGCCAACGGCCTGACTTTC
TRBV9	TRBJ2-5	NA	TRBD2	CASSVVGGGAETQYF	TGTGCCAGCAGCGTAGTTGGCGGGGGGGCAGAGACCCAGTACTTC
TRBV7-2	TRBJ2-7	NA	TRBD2	CASSLRASGGIGEQYF	TGTGCCAGCAGCTTAAGGGCTAGCGGGGGCATTGGGGAGCAGTACTTC
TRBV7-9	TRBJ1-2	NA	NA	CASSPGGVYGYTF	TGTGCCAGCAGCCCCGGGGGGGTCTATGGCTACACCTTC
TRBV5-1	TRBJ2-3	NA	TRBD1	CATSRDRGGTDTQYF	TGCGCCACCTCTCGGGACAGGGGAGGAACAGATACGCAGTATTTT
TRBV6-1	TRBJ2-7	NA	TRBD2	CASSERLAGGMYEQYF	TGTGCCAGCAGTGAAAGACTAGCGGGAGGGATGTACGAGCAGTACTTC
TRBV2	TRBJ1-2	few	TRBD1	CASSPGQGLGYGYTF	TGTGCCAGCAGCCCAGGACAGGGCCTAGGCTATGGCTACACCTTC
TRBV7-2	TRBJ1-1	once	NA	CASSIRGFHTEAFF	TGTGCCAGCAGCATCAGGGGTTTTCATACTGAAGCTTTCTTT
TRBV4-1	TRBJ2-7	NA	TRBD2	CASSQGRASGMYPYEQYF	TGCGCCAGCAGCCAAGGACGTGCTAGCGGGATGTATCCCTACGAGCAGTACTTC
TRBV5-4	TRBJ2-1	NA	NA	CASSLVGYNEQFF	TGTGCCAGCAGCTTGGTCGGTTACAATGAGCAGTTCTTC
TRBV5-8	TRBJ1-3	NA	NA	CASSLGFRGSGNTIYF	TGTGCCAGCAGCTTGGGATTCCGAGGGTCCGGAAACACCATATATTTT
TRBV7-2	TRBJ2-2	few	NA	CASSSTDTGELFF	TGTGCCAGCAGCTCTACGGACACCGGGGAGCTGTTTTTT
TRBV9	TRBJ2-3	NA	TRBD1	CASSGGQGAVDTQYF	TGTGCCAGCAGCGGGGGACAGGGGGCAGTGGATACGCAGTATTTT
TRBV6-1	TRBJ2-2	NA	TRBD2	CASSAGLANTGELFF	TGTGCCAGCAGTGCGGGACTAGCGAACACCGGGGAGCTGTTTTTT
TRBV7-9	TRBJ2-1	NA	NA	CASSLIQGPNVGDEQFF	TGTGCCAGCAGCTTAATCCAGGGCCCTAATGTAGGCGATGAGCAGTTCTTC
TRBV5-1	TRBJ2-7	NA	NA	CASTLAPSYEQYF	TGCGCCAGCACCCTCGCACCCAGCTACGAGCAGTACTTC
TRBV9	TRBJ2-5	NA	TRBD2	CASSVASGRGETQYF	TGTGCCAGCAGCGTAGCTAGCGGGAGAGGGGAGACCCAGTACTTC
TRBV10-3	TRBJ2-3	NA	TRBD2	CAISRTSDTDTQYF	TGTGCCATCAGTCGGACTAGCGACACAGATACGCAGTATTTT
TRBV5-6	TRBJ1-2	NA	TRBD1	CASSFRGPRYGYTF	TGTGCCAGCAGCTTTAGGGGGCCGAGATATGGCTACACCTTC
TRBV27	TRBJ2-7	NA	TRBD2	CASYGLAGAYEQYF	TGTGCCAGCTACGGACTAGCGGGAGCCTACGAGCAGTACTTC
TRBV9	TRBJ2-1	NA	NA	CASSVVGIWDNEQFF	TGTGCCAGCAGCGTAGTCGGGATTTGGGACAATGAGCAGTTCTTC
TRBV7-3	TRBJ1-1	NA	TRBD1	CASSCPDREGTEAFF	TGTGCCAGCAGCTGTCCGGACAGGGAAGGAACTGAAGCTTTCTTT
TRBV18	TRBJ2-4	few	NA	CASSPPGGRSPYF	TGTGCCAGCTCACCACCGGGGGGGCGGTCTCCGTACTTC
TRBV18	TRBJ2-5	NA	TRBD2	CASSGGTSGQETQYF	TGTGCCAGCTCGGGCGGGACTAGCGGCCAAGAGACCCAGTACTTC
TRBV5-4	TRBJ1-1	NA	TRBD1	CASNRGTGPRMGTEAFF	TGTGCCAGCAATAGAGGGACAGGGCCTCGGATGGGCACTGAAGCTTTCTTT
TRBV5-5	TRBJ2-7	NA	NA	CASSFDPGQAYEQYF	TGTGCCAGCAGCTTCGACCCTGGACAAGCCTACGAGCAGTACTTC
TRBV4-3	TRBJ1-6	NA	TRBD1	CASSQLRDRGYNSPLHF	TGCGCCAGCAGCCAACTCCGGGACAGGGGTTATAATTCACCCCTCCACTTT
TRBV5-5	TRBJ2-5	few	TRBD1	CASSLGGTGGETQYF	TGTGCCAGCAGCTTGGGAGGGACAGGGGGAGAGACCCAGTACTTC
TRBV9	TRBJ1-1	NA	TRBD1	CASSAEGQGNTEAFF	TGTGCCAGCAGCGCAGAGGGACAGGGGAACACTGAAGCTTTCTTT
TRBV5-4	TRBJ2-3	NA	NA	CASSLPGGDTQYF	TGTGCCAGCAGCTTACCAGGCGGGGATACGCAGTATTTT
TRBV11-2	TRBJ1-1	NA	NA	CASSPHGNTEAFF	TGTGCCAGCAGCCCCCACGGGAACACTGAAGCTTTCTTT
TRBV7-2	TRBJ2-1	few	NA	CASSPFSSYNEQFF	TGTGCCAGCAGCCCATTCAGCTCCTACAATGAGCAGTTCTTC
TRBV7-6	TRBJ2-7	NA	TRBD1	CASSPWDRGSYEQYF	TGTGCCAGCAGCCCTTGGGACAGGGGGTCCTACGAGCAGTACTTC
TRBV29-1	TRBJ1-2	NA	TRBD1	CSVSGQAFGYTF	TGCAGCGTGTCCGGACAGGCTTTTGGCTACACCTTC
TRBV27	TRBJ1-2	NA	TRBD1	CASSSTGEEPLGYTF	TGTGCCAGCAGTTCGACAGGGGAAGAGCCTCTAGGCTACACCTTC
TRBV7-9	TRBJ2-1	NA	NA	CASRDKSSYNEQFF	TGTGCCAGCCGAGACAAGAGCTCCTACAATGAGCAGTTCTTC
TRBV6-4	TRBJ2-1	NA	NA	CASSDSLSPHEQFF	TGTGCCAGCAGTGACTCCCTGTCCCCCCATGAGCAGTTCTTC
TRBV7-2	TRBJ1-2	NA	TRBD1	CASSPDRGWGYTF	TGTGCCAGCAGCCCGGACAGGGGTTGGGGCTACACCTTC
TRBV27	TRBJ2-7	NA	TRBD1	CASTDRVGNEQYF	TGTGCCAGCACGGACAGGGTTGGTAACGAGCAGTACTTC
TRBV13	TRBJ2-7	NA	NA	CASSQEGTSYEQYF	TGTGCCAGCAGCCAGGAGGGCACCTCCTACGAGCAGTACTTC
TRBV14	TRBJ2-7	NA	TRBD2	CASSQGGRLEQYF	TGTGCCAGCAGCCAAGGCGGGAGGTTGGAGCAGTACTTC
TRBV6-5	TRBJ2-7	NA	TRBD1	CASRRTGNYEQYF	TGTGCCAGCAGGAGGACAGGGAACTACGAGCAGTACTTC
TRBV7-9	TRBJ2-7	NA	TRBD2	CASSPTSGSSYEQYF	TGTGCCAGCAGTCCGACTAGCGGGAGCTCCTACGAGCAGTACTTC
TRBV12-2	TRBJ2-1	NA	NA	CASRFAGTNNEQFF	TGTGCAAGTCGCTTCGCCGGGACAAACAATGAGCAGTTCTTC
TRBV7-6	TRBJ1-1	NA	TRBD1	CASSLNPQTGGLMNTEAFF	TGTGCCAGCAGCTTGAACCCCCAGACAGGGGGCCTCATGAACACTGAAGCTTTCTTT
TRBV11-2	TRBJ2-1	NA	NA	CASSLEPGASYNEQFF	TGTGCCAGCAGCTTAGAACCAGGGGCCTCCTACAATGAGCAGTTCTTC
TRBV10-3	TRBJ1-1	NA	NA	CAISNGGNTEAFF	TGTGCCATCAGCAACGGCGGGAACACTGAAGCTTTCTTT
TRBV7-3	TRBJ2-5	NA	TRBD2	CASSLGLGRQETQYF	TGTGCCAGCAGTTTGGGACTAGGGAGGCAAGAGACCCAGTACTTC
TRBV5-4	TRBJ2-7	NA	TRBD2	CASSPAGSGREQYF	TGTGCCAGCAGCCCGGCGGGCAGCGGGAGGGAGCAGTACTTC
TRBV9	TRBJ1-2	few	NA	CASSGRGVGYGYTF	TGTGCCAGCAGCGGCAGGGGAGTCGGCTATGGCTACACCTTC